One sample yielded the 9 T cell receptor beta chains listed below, sequenced in a study of siplizumab effects on memory and regulatory T cells. Measured with immunoSEQ multiplex PCR; TCRdb has only the in-frame clones, and not every one. The sample lists about 50,000 clones, 93% occurring once. The sample taken for sequencing was CD8+ T cells sorted from blood. These receptors all stem from a human donor in good health.

This chain connects TRBV6-5 to TRBJ2-5; 7 bases agree with TRBD1. V lost 6 bases to trimming and J lost 1 base; unmatched junction nucleotides: 8. Germline CDR1 reads MNHEY; CDR2 reads SVGAGI. The length of the CDR3 is 15 residues. Here the CDR3 reads CASSTEWTGQETQYF. DNA for the CDR3: TGTGCCAGCAGCACCGAATGGACAGGCCAAGAGACCCAGTACTTC.

This chain joins TRBV28 and TRBJ2-2, with D hard to call. Looked up from germline, CDR1 is MDHEN and CDR2 is SYDVKM. The CDR3 extends over 15 amino acids. The ends were cut back, 7 bases at V and 5 bases at J, with 17 bases in the middle. This chain's CDR3 is CASTRDTTETGELFF. CDR3 nucleotides: TGTGCCAGCACCCGAGATACGACTGAAACCGGGGAGCTGTTTTTT.

The genes are TRBV7-9 and TRBJ1-4; a possible D gene is TRBD1 (5 bases). With 5 bases removed from V and 7 bases from J, the gap between germline ends came to 14 bases. Germline-derived CDR1 and CDR2 are SEHNR and FQNEAQ (reference sequence). The CDR3 totals 14 residues. In DNA, the CDR3 is TGTGCCAGCAGCCTGGGACTAGGGGCTGAAAAACTGTTTTTT. This gives the protein CASSLGLGAEKLFF.

This clone is labeled hyperexpanded. CDR3 amino acids: CASSSLINQPQHF. In DNA, the CDR3 is TGTGCCAGCAGTTCCCTCATAAATCAGCCCCAGCATTTT. The chain is built from TRBV6-5 and TRBJ1-5; no reliable D call. V lost 4 bases and J lost 4, with 8 bases in between. Looked up from germline, CDR1 is MNHEY and CDR2 is SVGAGI. This CDR3 has 13 residues.

The J gene is TRBJ2-1, the V gene TRBV9, with TRBD2 matching 8 bases. V dropped 0 bases and J dropped 4; count of bases not matched to a gene: 3. The CDR3 has 15 amino acids. The germline V gene encodes CDR1 SGDLS and CDR2 YYNGEE. The chain's CDR3 is CASSVDSSGYNEQFF. The CDR3 DNA reads as TGTGCCAGCAGCGTAGATTCTAGCGGGTACAATGAGCAGTTCTTC.

The V call is TRBV27, the J call TRBJ2-1, with D hard to call. Between the trimmed V and J ends, which lost 3 bases and 0 bases, there was a span of 9 bases. From germline, CDR1 is MNHEY and CDR2 SMNVEV (reference sequence). The CDR3 extends over 15 amino acids. CDR3 region: CASSFNPLSYNEQFF. CDR3 in DNA: TGTGCCAGCAGTTTTAATCCCCTCTCCTACAATGAGCAGTTCTTC.

This chain uses TRBV5-5 with TRBJ2-1; D unclear. Looked up from germline, CDR1 is SGHKS and CDR2 is YYEKEE (reference sequence). The CDR3 contains 12 residues. V dropped 3 bases and J dropped 3 bases, with 4 bases sitting between them. The CDR3 coding sequence is TGTGCCAGCAGCTACAACTACAATGAGCAGTTCTTC. This translates into CASSYNYNEQFF.

Of note for this clone: One junction end does not reproduce the germline sequence, and a read error may be involved. The rearrangement uses TRBV29-1 and TRBJ2-1; 8 bases are shared with TRBD2. CDR1 and CDR2 (germline): SQVTM, ANQGSEA. CDR3 length: 16 residues. DNA for the CDR3: TGCAGCGTGGAAGGGACTAACGGGAGGGGGGCTCACGAGCAGTTCTTC. This gives the protein CSVEGTNGRGAHEQFF.

The V and J genes are TRBV25-1 and TRBJ1-2, with 8 bases fitting TRBD1. Germline trimming cut 6 bases from V and 7 bases from J; bases unmatched to any gene: 4. Per the germline V gene, CDR1 is MGHDK and CDR2 is SYGVNS. The CDR3 has 12 amino acids. The CDR3 region has the DNA TGTGCCAGCAGGACAGACAGGGGTGGCTACACCTTC. Translated: CASRTDRGGYTF.